This T cell receptor beta chain is drawn from a study of T cell responses to AZD1222 COVID-19 vaccine. Notes on the study in general: Repertoire samples came only from after the peak T cell response. Nearly half of spike-specific TCRs reportedly target variant regions that are unmutated in the B.1.351 and B.1.1.7 variants.

Profiling relied on immunoSEQ multiplex PCR, and the TCRdb table lists in-frame clones only, not all of them. The data show 100,000 to 150,000 clones, with 90% to 95% seen just once and 2.5% to 3% held by the top ten. As for this clone: The antigen is unknown.

The V segment lost 4 bases and the J segment 6 bases; nucleotides outside the gene matches: 14. There are 17 residues in the CDR3. Germline assignment: CDR1 SGHTS and CDR2 YDEGEE. The sequence was collected from an adult in good health. This chain joins TRBV5-8 and TRBJ1-5; 9 bases are a match to TRBD1. Sample: peripheral blood, taken on day 0 of AZD1222 vaccination. The CDR3 bases are TGTGCCAGCAGCCCTGGACAGGGGTCCCTCCCTAGTCAGCCCCAGCATTTT. Protein product: CASSPGQGSLPSQPQHF.